The 16 T cell receptor beta chains below were found in one sample sequenced in a study of post-analysis software for immune sequencing data. Their antigens remain unidentified. The authors incorporated unique molecular identifiers into the TCR beta cDNA libraries. One entry per CDR3 protein results from TCRdb running MiXCR on the PCR reads. The data show 740,000 or so distinct CDR3 sequences, around 50% seen once. Findings and limits, study-wide: When patients were compared with controls, roughly five TRBV segments were more frequent, TRBV5-6, TRBV5-1 and TRBV20-1 among them.

The sequenced material came from blood. The receptors stem from a girl aged 5-17 years with multiple sclerosis.

The genes are TRBV3-1 and TRBJ2-3, with unresolved D. This CDR3 has 13 amino acids. Germline V gene lookup returns CDR1 LGHDT and CDR2 YNNKEL (reference sequence). The ends were cut back, 0 bases at V and 4 bases at J, with 5 bases in the middle. The CDR3 sequence: CASSQDWSDTQYF. CDR3 sequence (DNA): TGTGCCAGCAGCCAAGATTGGTCAGATACGCAGTATTTT.

CDR3 nucleotide sequence: TGTGCCAGCAGCTCCCCACGTGTCGATACGCAGTATTTT. This codes for CASSSPRVDTQYF. The chain links TRBV7-9 to TRBJ2-3; D unresolved. The CDR3 totals 13 residues. V lost 4 bases and J 6 bases, leaving 11 bases between the germline ends. Germline CDR1 reads SEHNR; CDR2 reads FQNEAQ (reference sequence). Drawing the rest from reference TRBV7-9 and TRBJ2-3, the complete variable domain is DTGVSQNPRHKITKRGQNVTFRCDPISEHNRLYWYRQTLGQGPEFLTYFQNEAQLEKSRLLSDRFSAERPKGSFSTLEIQRTEQGDSAMYLCASSSPRVDTQYFGPGTRLTVL.

This clonotype was observed a few times. One junction end does not reproduce the germline sequence, and a read error may be involved. This chain connects TRBV5-1 to TRBJ2-3; D remains ambiguous. The CDR3 covers 14 residues. Per germline, CDR1 SGHRS and CDR2 YFSETQ. The DNA of the CDR3 is TGTGCCAGCAGCTCGGACCCACGCACAGATACGCAGTATTTT. Translating it yields CASSSDPRTDTQYF.

CDR3 coding DNA: TGTGCCAGCAGCCAAATGACAGAGAATCAGCCCCAGCATTTT. Protein: CASSQMTENQPQHF. The chain joins TRBV3-1 to TRBJ1-5, with a tentative D call TRBD1 (5 bases). From germline, CDR1 is LGHDT and CDR2 YNNKEL (reference sequence). The CDR3 runs 14 residues. V lost 2 bases, J lost 4 bases, and 9 bases lay in between.

The chain carries TRBV7-3 and TRBJ1-1, with D possibly being TRBD1 (5 bases). V was cut by 5 bases and J by 4 bases, with 17 bases left in between. The length of the CDR3 is 15 residues. Germline V gene sequence: CDR1 SGHTA, CDR2 FQGTGA. For the CDR3, the DNA is TGTGCCAGCAGCCCCGGGGGGGGTGGGGGCACTGAAGCTTTCTTT. Protein product: CASSPGGGGGTEAFF. Using reference TRBV7-3 and TRBJ1-1 for the parts outside the CDR3, the full variable domain is GAGVSQTPSNKVTEKGKYVELRCDPISGHTALYWYRQSLGQGPEFLIYFQGTGAADDSGLPNDRFFAVRPEGSVSTLKIQRTERGDSAVYLCASSPGGGGGTEAFFGQGTRLTVV.

This clonotype was seen a handful of times. The rearrangement joins TRBV6-6 to TRBJ2-4; 7 bases align to TRBD1. CDR1 is MNHNY and CDR2 is SVGAGI in the germline V gene (reference sequence). The J segment lost 9 bases and the V segment lost 6 bases, leaving 5 bases of the junction unmatched. The CDR3 is 12 residues long. CDR3 in amino acids: CASRTGSIIQYF. CDR3 coding DNA: TGTGCCAGCAGGACAGGGTCGATCATTCAGTACTTC.

Worth noting for this clonotype: A much larger clone lies a single base off, so this may be a read error. The V and J genes are TRBV20-1 and TRBJ2-1; D call uncertain. The J call may be mistaken, given a closer DNA end match to TRBJ2-7. The CDR3 has 12 amino acids. Germline V lookup: CDR1 DFQATT, CDR2 SNEGSKA (reference sequence). CDR3 sequence: CSAPSLDGEQYF. CDR3 coding DNA: TGCAGTGCTCCTAGTTTAGACGGCGAGCAGTACTTC.

This clonotype occurred a few times. The chain links TRBV6-5 to TRBJ2-5; TRBD1 is a possible D gene (6 bases). Deletions cut 2 bases from V and 4 bases from J, with 14 bases between. Germline V gene lookup returns CDR1 MNHEY and CDR2 SVGAGI. The CDR3 covers 15 residues. In nucleotides, the CDR3 is TGTGCCAGCAGTTACCTAGGGGGTTGGCGAGAGACCCAGTACTTC. Its protein is CASSYLGGWRETQYF.

The chain employs TRBV20-1 and TRBJ2-7; 11 bases line up with TRBD2. Germline values: CDR1 DFQATT, CDR2 SNEGSKA (reference sequence). The CDR3 extends over 15 amino acids. Trimming at V came to 8 bases and at J to 7 bases, leaving 16 bases not matched to a gene. The CDR3 is CSLSTLAGGRGEQYF. The DNA of the CDR3 is TGCAGTCTCAGTACCCTAGCGGGAGGAAGGGGAGAGCAGTACTTC.

The V gene is TRBV29-1, the J gene TRBJ2-7, with D maybe TRBD2 (5 bases). This CDR3 contains 12 residues. V shed 4 bases and J shed 3 bases, with 10 bases lying between them. CDR1 and CDR2 (germline): SQVTM, ANQGSEA. This chain's CDR3 is CSVGLSSYEQYF. The CDR3 DNA sequence: TGCAGCGTTGGACTATCCAGCTACGAGCAGTACTTC.

This clonotype was observed a few times. The chain employs TRBV29-1 and TRBJ2-7; TRBD2 agrees at 7 bases. The length of the CDR3 is 11 residues. The V gene's germline CDR1 is SQVTM and CDR2 ANQGSEA. Trimming cost V 5 bases and J 3 bases; bases outside gene matches: 1. In DNA form, the CDR3 reads TGCAGCGTTCGGACTAGCTACGAGCAGTACTTC. The encoded protein is CSVRTSYEQYF.

The chain has TRBV10-3 and TRBJ2-7, with a possible D match to TRBD1 (6 bases). Trimming cost V 10 bases and J 4 bases, with 20 bases left between them. The length of the CDR3 is 14 residues. In germline, CDR1 is ENHRY, CDR2 SYGVKD. This CDR3 reads CATEQGSEVYEQYF. As DNA, the CDR3 is TGTGCCACCGAACAGGGTTCAGAGGTATACGAGCAGTACTTC.

This rearrangement joins TRBV7-3 to TRBJ2-3, with 9 bases lining up with TRBD1. Trimming at V came to 4 bases and at J to 3 bases, leaving 11 bases not matched to a gene. CDR1 and CDR2 (germline): SGHTA, FQGTGA. The CDR3 contains 17 residues. CDR3 nucleotide sequence: TGTGCCAGCAGCTCCAGAACCGGGACAGGGTGGACAGATACGCAGTATTTT. Amino acid sequence: CASSSRTGTGWTDTQYF.

This sequence joins TRBV6-5 and TRBJ1-2; 8 bases match TRBD1. Unmatched junction bases numbered 6, after V lost 5 bases and J lost 4 bases. Germline V gene data show CDR1 as MNHEY and CDR2 as SVGAGI. The CDR3 has 14 residues. The CDR3 region is CASSGRDRPYGYTF. The DNA of the CDR3 is TGTGCCAGCAGTGGCCGGGACAGGCCCTATGGCTACACCTTC.

The chain recombines TRBV20-1 with TRBJ1-2; TRBD1 agrees at 7 bases. Germline V CDR1 and CDR2: DFQATT, SNEGSKA (reference sequence). The CDR3 contains 12 residues. V lost 0 bases to trimming and J lost 8 bases; unmatched junction nucleotides: 3. CDR3 residues: CSARDQGEGYTF. For the CDR3, the DNA is TGCAGTGCTAGAGACCAGGGGGAAGGCTACACCTTC.

The sample holds a few counts of this clonotype. This chain joins TRBV5-5 and TRBJ2-7; 8 nucleotides align to TRBD1. The CDR3 runs 15 residues. The V segment lost 0 bases and the J segment 12 bases; nucleotides outside the gene matches: 14. Looked up from germline, CDR1 is SGHKS and CDR2 is YYEKEE (reference sequence). The CDR3 region is CASSLEGTGIPEAYF. CDR3 in DNA: TGTGCCAGCAGCTTGGAAGGGACAGGCATCCCGGAGGCGTACTTC.